Shown below are 20 T cell receptor beta chains from a single sample sequenced in a study of blood T cells in healthy people across ages. Primed by a sample-barcoded 5' primer and a J-beta primer mix, a second PCR proceeded for about 7 to 12 cycles. One entry per CDR3 protein results from TCRdb running MiXCR on the 5' RACE reads. The data show just under 550,000 distinct CDR3 sequences, 24% seen once. The same sample was also studied in work on T cells of mothers and their children.

Sample: blood. The receptors shown here come from a boy between 10 and 17 years old in good health.

The rearrangement joins TRBV5-1 to TRBJ1-2; D is possibly TRBD1 (5 bases). The CDR3 covers 13 residues. V shed 6 bases and J shed 7 bases, with 16 bases lying between them. Per the germline V gene, CDR1 is SGHRS and CDR2 is YFSETQ. This chain's CDR3 is CASTQRGIGGYTF. Written as DNA, the CDR3 is TGCGCCAGCACTCAAAGGGGCATCGGTGGCTACACCTTC.

This clonotype was observed a handful of times. One end of the junction fails to match germline, which may point to a read error. V is TRBV7-9 and J is TRBJ2-1; possibly TRBD2 for D (7 bases). The V gene's germline CDR1 is SEHNR and CDR2 FQNEAQ (reference sequence). This CDR3 is 17 amino acids long. CDR3 sequence reads: CASSFQGGSGPYNEQFF. In nucleotides, the CDR3 is TGTGCCAGCAGCTTCCAAGGGGGTAGCGGGCCGTACAATGAGCAGTTCTTT.

The chain links TRBV4-2 to TRBJ2-1; D not certain. V lost 4 bases, J lost 0 bases, and 7 bases lay in between. Germline V gene lookup returns CDR1 LGHNA and CDR2 YNFKEQ. The CDR3 is 14 amino acids. The CDR3 is CASSPTLSYNEQFF. CDR3 nucleotides: TGTGCCAGCAGCCCGACTCTCTCCTACAATGAGCAGTTCTTC.

This clonotype was observed many times. The CDR3 here is CASSPPGHPETQYF. The CDR3 DNA is TGTGCCAGCAGCCCGCCGGGACATCCGGAGACCCAGTACTTC. The genes are TRBV3-1 and TRBJ2-5, with a tentative D call TRBD1 (6 bases). The V and J ends lost 4 bases and 5 bases respectively, with 14 bases between them. From germline, CDR1 is LGHDT and CDR2 YNNKEL (reference sequence). This CDR3 has 14 residues.

The genes are TRBV9 and TRBJ1-1; TRBD1 agrees at 10 bases. Germline V CDR1 and CDR2: SGDLS, YYNGEE. Trimming took 3 bases from V and 1 from J; bases not matched to a gene: 12. The CDR3 contains 18 residues. CDR3 DNA: TGTGCCAGCAGCGCGAGCCGGGACAGGGGTTTGTGGAACACTGAAGCTTTCTTT. Its translation: CASSASRDRGLWNTEAFF.

V and J are TRBV5-5 and TRBJ1-6; D gene unclear. The V end was cut by 0 bases, the J end by 8 bases, with 9 bases between. The germline gives CDR1 SGHKS, CDR2 YYEKEE (reference sequence). The CDR3 runs to 14 residues. The CDR3, as DNA: TGTGCCAGCAGCTTGGCTCGACCAGATTCACCCCTCCACTTT. The encoded protein is CASSLARPDSPLHF.

The chain joins TRBV7-2 to TRBJ1-2; D not certain. This CDR3 region has 13 residues. Looked up from germline, CDR1 is SGHTA and CDR2 is FQGNSA. Deletions cut 1 base from V and 6 bases from J, with 9 bases between. The DNA of the CDR3 is TGTGCCAGCAGCTTAGGACTCCAACATGGCTACACCTTC. This codes for CASSLGLQHGYTF.

This clonotype was detected once. This chain joins TRBV5-1 and TRBJ2-1; TRBD2 agrees at 10 bases. Per the germline V gene, CDR1 is SGHRS and CDR2 is YFSETQ. The V and J ends lost 0 bases and 2 bases, in that order; junction bases with no gene match: 11. The CDR3 has 19 residues. The CDR3 sequence: CASSLAGLAGAAAYNEQFF. The CDR3 DNA follows: TGCGCCAGCAGCTTGGCCGGGCTAGCGGGGGCCGCCGCCTACAATGAGCAGTTCTTC.

V and J are TRBV28 and TRBJ2-5; no reliable D call. The better agreement between TRBJ2-7 and the DNA end casts doubt on the J call. The CDR3 contains 14 residues. Germline V gives CDR1 MDHEN, CDR2 SYDVKM. DNA for the CDR3: TGTGCCAGCCGTGGTAGCAGAGACTCCTACGAGCAGTACTTC. Translation: CASRGSRDSYEQYF.

This clonotype was picked up a small number of times. The chain uses TRBV4-1 and TRBJ2-1; 8 nucleotides align to TRBD2. The J segment lost 6 bases and the V segment lost 2 bases, leaving 6 bases of the junction unmatched. The germline gives CDR1 MGHRA, CDR2 YSYEKL. This CDR3 is 15 amino acids long. Here the CDR3 reads CASSQPTGGANEQFF. The CDR3, as DNA: TGCGCCAGCAGCCAACCGACGGGGGGGGCCAATGAGCAGTTCTTC.

This clonotype has just a few counts. The V and J genes are TRBV19 and TRBJ2-3; the D is unclear. The CDR3 is 17 residues long. V dropped 8 bases and J dropped 0 bases, with 21 bases sitting between them. CDR1 and CDR2 (germline): LNHDA, SQIVND (reference sequence). CDR3 region: CASSWGSESLSTDTQYF. Written as DNA, the CDR3 is TGTGCCAGTTCCTGGGGTAGTGAAAGTCTAAGCACAGATACGCAGTATTTT.

Only a few counts were recorded for this clonotype. The V gene is TRBV5-1, the J gene TRBJ2-6; D is unclear. The V end lost 0 bases, the J end lost 1 base, and 5 bases lay between the germline ends. The CDR3 runs to 15 residues. Germline V lookup: CDR1 SGHRS, CDR2 YFSETQ. CDR3 nucleotides: TGCGCCAGCAGCTTGGTGGAGTCTGGGGCCAACGTCCTGACTTTC. It yields the protein CASSLVESGANVLTF.

This chain connects TRBV20-1 to TRBJ1-1; TRBD1 aligns across 8 bases. The CDR3 totals 14 residues. Trimming took 1 base from V and 3 from J; bases not matched to a gene: 4. Germline assignment: CDR1 DFQATT and CDR2 SNEGSKA (reference sequence). The CDR3, as DNA: TGCAGTGCTAGAGCGGGACAGGTTTACACTGAAGCTTTCTTT. This sequence encodes CSARAGQVYTEAFF.

The rearrangement links TRBV7-9 to TRBJ2-5; TRBD1 might be the D (5 bases). The J call may be mistaken, given a closer DNA end match to TRBJ2-7. In germline, CDR1 is SEHNR, CDR2 FQNEAQ (reference sequence). This CDR3 region has 15 residues. The CDR3 DNA is TGTGCCAGCAGCCCCCAAGGGGCTAGCTCCTACGAGCAGTACTTC. This encodes CASSPQGASSYEQYF.

This clonotype was counted a few times. A read error may produce the germline difference seen at one junction end. This chain uses TRBV7-7 with TRBJ2-5; 7 bases match TRBD1. This CDR3 comprises 16 residues. CDR1 and CDR2 (germline): SSHAT, FNYEAQ (reference sequence). The DNA of the CDR3 is TGTGCTAGCAGCCCAGGGGACAGATACTTCCAAGAGACCCAGTACTTC. This translates into CASSPGDRYFQETQYF. The complete variable domain, with remaining parts taken from reference TRBV7-7 and TRBJ2-5, reads GAGVSQSPRYKVTKRGQDVTLRCDPISSHATLYWYQQALGQGPEFLTYFNYEAQPDKSGLPSDRFSAERPEGSISTLTIQRTEQRDSAMYRCASSPGDRYFQETQYFGPGTRLLVL.

This chain joins TRBV2 and TRBJ2-1; 9 bases are shared with TRBD2. J lost 4 bases, V lost 10 bases, and 8 bases had no gene match. Germline V CDR1 and CDR2: SNHLY, FYNNEI. This CDR3 is 14 amino acids long. This CDR3 reads CAIQTSGGYNEQFF. CDR3 nucleotides: TGTGCCATACAGACTAGCGGAGGGTACAATGAGCAGTTCTTC.

The rearrangement joins TRBV28 to TRBJ2-3, with D maybe TRBD1 (5 bases). The ends were cut back, 6 bases at V and 3 bases at J, with 10 bases in the middle. The germline CDR1 and CDR2 sequences are MDHEN and SYDVKM. The CDR3 covers 13 residues. CDR3 protein: CASSRQRTDTQYF. CDR3 sequence (DNA): TGTGCCAGCAGCCGACAGAGGACAGATACGCAGTATTTT. The variable domain in full, with the rest retrieved from reference TRBV28 and TRBJ2-3, is DVKVTQSSRYLVKRTGEKVFLECVQDMDHENMFWYRQDPGLGLRLIYFSYDVKMKEKGDIPEGYSVSREKKERFSLILESASTNQTSMYLCASSRQRTDTQYFGPGTRLTVL.

This clonotype was seen only a few times. The chain combines TRBV7-9 with TRBJ1-4; possible D gene TRBD1, 5 bases. The germline V gene has CDR1 SEHNR and CDR2 FQNEAQ (reference sequence). The CDR3 covers 16 residues. The V and J ends lost 2 bases and 10 bases respectively, with 20 bases between them. The CDR3 protein is CASSLQRGGDLGKLFF. In DNA, the CDR3 is TGTGCCAGCAGCTTACAGCGGGGCGGAGACCTAGGAAAACTGTTTTTT.

The chain links TRBV6-1 to TRBJ2-3; D not certain. Between the trimmed V and J ends, which lost 5 bases and 6 bases, there was a span of 21 bases. The germline CDR1 and CDR2 sequences are MNHNS and SASEGT. The CDR3 extends over 16 amino acids. The chain's CDR3 is CASSRSSLEMTDTQYF. The DNA for the CDR3 is TGTGCCAGCAGTAGGAGCTCTCTAGAAATGACGGATACGCAGTATTTT.

The chain uses TRBV11-3 and TRBJ2-1; 7 bases match TRBD2. From germline, CDR1 is SGHNT and CDR2 YENEEA. The CDR3 has 16 amino acids. The ends lost 5 bases at V and 5 bases at J; junction bases unmatched: 12. As DNA, the CDR3 is TGTGCCAGCAGCCGATCCCGAGCCAGCGGGAACAATGAGCAGTTCTTC. It is translated as CASSRSRASGNNEQFF.